Listed here are 19 T cell receptor beta chains from one sample, sequenced in a study of blood T cell repertoires in COVID-19. Assay: immunoSEQ multiplex PCR; the TCRdb copy retains only in-frame clones and omits some. The table includes 90,000 or so clones, approximately 86% detected once. The sample was peripheral blood. Receptors originate from a man between 60 and 75 years old with acute or convalescent COVID-19.

CDR3 amino acids: CASSPLGHEQFF. Here the CDR3 DNA reads TGTGCCAGCAGTCCCCTAGGCCATGAGCAGTTCTTC. The V call is TRBV12-3 or TRBV12-4, the J call TRBJ2-1; D is unclear. CDR3 length: 12 residues. V was shortened by 5 bases and J by 8 bases, with 10 bases between the two germline ends.

The V call is TRBV2, the J call TRBJ2-3; D might be TRBD2 (6 bases). From germline, CDR1 is SNHLY and CDR2 FYNNEI. CDR3 length equals 14 residues. Trimming left V 6 bases short and J 6 bases short, with 16 bases between. The CDR3 sequence: CASSPGLKSDTQYF. The CDR3 DNA reads as TGTGCCAGCAGCCCTGGACTAAAGTCGGATACGCAGTATTTT.

This chain uses TRBV30 with TRBJ1-2, with D hard to call. The CDR3 contains 13 residues. Germline V gene lookup returns CDR1 GTSNPN and CDR2 SVGIG (reference sequence). V lost 2 bases and J 7 bases, leaving 14 bases between the germline ends. For the CDR3, the DNA is TGTGCCTGGAGTCGTGTCCGGGGTTTTGGCTACACCTTC. As protein: CAWSRVRGFGYTF.

V and J are TRBV3-1 (or the pseudogene TRBV3-2) and TRBJ2-1; D may be TRBD1 (5 bases). Trimming left V 3 bases short and J 6 bases short, with 21 bases between. Germline assignment: CDR1 LGHDT and CDR2 YNNKEL (reference sequence). The CDR3 contains 17 residues. CDR3 bases: TGTGCCAGCAGCCAGCGTCCCAGGGTACTGTCGGGCAATGAGCAGTTCTTC. The encoded protein is CASSQRPRVLSGNEQFF.

V usage is TRBV3-1 (or the pseudogene TRBV3-2) and J usage is TRBJ1-3; no reliable D call. In germline, CDR1 is LGHDT, CDR2 YNNKEL (reference sequence). Trimming shortened V by 3 bases and J by 4 bases, and 4 bases separated the two germline ends. The CDR3 runs to 12 residues. In DNA, the CDR3 is TGTGCCAGCAGCCAGGAGGGAAACACCATATATTTT. It translates to CASSQEGNTIYF.

This clone showed up just once. The V and J genes are TRBV28 and TRBJ1-2, with D possibly TRBD1 on 5 matching bases. CDR1 is MDHEN, CDR2 SYDVKM, per germline. The V end lost 6 bases, the J end lost 1 base, and 9 bases lay between the germline ends. This CDR3 region has 13 residues. This CDR3 reads CASSQDSNYGYTF. The CDR3 DNA reads as TGTGCCAGCAGCCAAGACAGTAACTATGGCTACACCTTC.

CDR3 bases: TGTGCCAGTGTCCCGGGACTAGCTATCCGAGTGGAGAATGAGCAGTTCTTC. This codes for CASVPGLAIRVENEQFF. The chain recombines TRBV5-3 with TRBJ2-1; 9 nucleotides agree with TRBD2. TRBV5-3 is identified as an open reading frame with a role that is uncertain. V gave up 8 bases and J gave up 7 bases; unmatched junction bases: 19. The CDR3 loop spans 17 amino acids.

V is TRBV12-3 or TRBV12-4 and J is TRBJ1-5, with D hard to call. Between the trimmed V and J ends, which lost 2 bases and 6 bases, there was a span of 8 bases. There are 13 residues in the CDR3. Here the CDR3 reads CASSLNFLQPQHF. As DNA, the CDR3 is TGTGCCAGCAGTTTAAATTTTCTTCAGCCCCAGCATTTT.

This clone was counted only a few times. J is TRBJ1-1 and V is TRBV7-2; D is possibly TRBD1 (6 bases). The CDR3 runs 14 residues. V lost 1 base, J lost 8 bases, and 14 bases lay in between. Germline CDR1 is SGHTA and CDR2 is FQGNSA. The CDR3: CASSLDPRQAEAFF. CDR3 in DNA: TGTGCCAGCAGCTTAGACCCTCGACAGGCGGAAGCTTTCTTT.

The chain couples TRBV7-2 to TRBJ2-1; TRBD2 agrees at 9 bases. This CDR3 has 18 amino acids. With V trimmed by 6 bases and J by 3 bases, 15 bases remained unmatched. Germline CDR1 reads SGHTA; CDR2 reads FQGNSA. CDR3 protein: CASRLRSQRGAYYNEQFF. CDR3 bases: TGTGCCAGCAGGCTTCGGTCTCAGCGGGGGGCTTACTACAATGAGCAGTTCTTC.

The V call is TRBV19, the J call TRBJ1-6; 10 bases are a match to TRBD1. CDR3 length: 15 residues. Germline V lookup: CDR1 LNHDA, CDR2 SQIVND (reference sequence). V trimming: 5 bases; J trimming: 6 bases; junction bases outside the gene matches: 4. CDR3 nucleotides: TGTGCCAGTAGTTCCCGGGACAGGGGTAATTCACCCCTCCACTTT. Protein: CASSSRDRGNSPLHF. Drawing the rest from reference TRBV19 and TRBJ1-6, the complete variable domain is DGGITQSPKYLFRKEGQNVTLSCEQNLNHDAMYWYRQDPGQGLRLIYYSQIVNDFQKGDIAEGYSVSREKKESFPLTVTSAQKNPTAFYLCASSSRDRGNSPLHFGNGTRLTVT.

The chain couples TRBV5-6 to TRBJ2-7; perhaps TRBD2 as D (7 bases). This CDR3 spans 17 amino acids. The germline CDR1 and CDR2 sequences are SGHDT and YYEEEE. Trimming removed 4 bases from V and 4 bases from J, with 24 bases in between. In nucleotides, the CDR3 is TGTGCCAGCAGCCAGGTGGGGGGCGGGAGTACGTTATACGAGCAGTACTTC. This codes for CASSQVGGGSTLYEQYF. The full variable domain, rest sourced from reference TRBV5-6 and TRBJ2-7, is DAGVTQSPTHLIKTRGQQVTLRCSPKSGHDTVSWYQQALGQGPQFIFQYYEEEERQRGNFPDRFSGHQFPNYSSELNVNALLLGDSALYLCASSQVGGGSTLYEQYFGPGTRLTVT.

V is TRBV7-9 and J is TRBJ2-7, with TRBD2 matching over 8 bases. Trimming at V came to 5 bases and at J to 2 bases, leaving 11 bases not matched to a gene. Germline values: CDR1 SEHNR, CDR2 FQNEAQ (reference sequence). The CDR3 length is 16 residues. CDR3 bases: TGTGCCAGCAGCCCTCCGGTAGCGGGATTCGCCTACGAGCAGTACTTC. Translating it yields CASSPPVAGFAYEQYF.

The rearrangement uses TRBV27 and TRBJ1-3; 10 nucleotides match TRBD1. V gave up 5 bases and J gave up 1 base; unmatched junction bases: 11. Per germline, CDR1 MNHEY and CDR2 SMNVEV (reference sequence). This CDR3 is built from 18 residues. The CDR3 reads CASSPHGQGVKSGNTIYF. CDR3 nucleotides: TGTGCCAGCAGTCCTCACGGACAGGGGGTTAAGTCTGGAAACACCATATATTTT.

This chain connects TRBV15 to TRBJ2-1; tentative D call: TRBD2 (5 bases). Germline CDR1 reads LNHNV; CDR2 reads YYDKDF (reference sequence). Trimming took off 0 bases at V and 9 bases at J, with 9 bases between the two ends. The CDR3 covers 13 residues. The CDR3 region has the DNA TGTGCCACCAGCAGAGAAGTCCGGGGTGAGCAGTTCTTC. Encoded protein: CATSREVRGEQFF. Full variable domain (rest looked up from reference TRBV15 and TRBJ2-1): DAMVIQNPRYQVTQFGKPVTLSCSQTLNHNVMYWYQQKSSQAPKLLFHYYDKDFNNEADTPDNFQSRRPNTSFCFLDIRSPGLGDTAMYLCATSREVRGEQFFGPGTRLTVL.

The chain is built from TRBV5-4 and TRBJ1-2; the match to TRBD1 covers 11 bases. With V trimmed by 2 bases and J by 8 bases, 8 bases remained unmatched. CDR1 SGHNT and CDR2 YYREEE come from the germline V gene (reference sequence). There are 15 residues in the CDR3. The CDR3 sequence is CASSFRDRGMGGYTF. CDR3 coding DNA: TGTGCCAGCAGCTTCCGGGACAGGGGGATGGGGGGCTACACCTTC.

The chain recombines TRBV5-1 with TRBJ2-3; 10 bases agree with TRBD2. The CDR3 totals 13 residues. Trimming cost V 4 bases and J 15 bases; bases outside gene matches: 11. The germline V gene encodes CDR1 SGHRS and CDR2 YFSETQ. CDR3 residues: CASSVLTSGRVYF. DNA of the CDR3: TGCGCCAGCAGCGTATTGACTAGCGGGCGCGTTTATTTT.

The chain combines TRBV30 with TRBJ1-1; D possibly corresponds to TRBD1 (5 bases). The CDR3 is 12 residues long. Per the germline V gene, CDR1 is GTSNPN and CDR2 is SVGIG (reference sequence). Deletions cut 5 bases from V and 4 bases from J, with 11 bases between. The CDR3: CAWGHGGTEAFF. CDR3 DNA: TGTGCCTGGGGGCACGGGGGCACTGAAGCTTTCTTT.

This clone showed up just once. The CDR3 here is CASSQDLSGEPSYNEQFF. CDR3 coding DNA: TGCGCCAGCAGCCAAGATCTGTCGGGGGAACCCTCCTACAATGAGCAGTTCTTC. V is TRBV4-1 and J is TRBJ2-1; a weak D match, TRBD2 (6 bases). CDR1 and CDR2 from the germline V gene are MGHRA and YSYEKL. This CDR3 is built from 18 residues. Trimming cost V 0 bases and J 0 bases, with 15 bases left between them.